The rows below give T cell receptor beta chains drawn from one sample of a study of radiation and T cells in renal cell carcinoma. Here immunoSEQ multiplex PCR was the method, and the copy in TCRdb shows in-frame clones only, minus some. The sample has about 140,000 clones; 75% to 90% are singletons. The specimen was blood, collected from a patient whose treatment included radiotherapy and nephrectomy. Receptor source: a woman aged 50 to 60 with renal cell carcinoma. Each CDR3 is given with its conserved first and last residue. Each record gives: J gene, clone size, D gene, V gene, CDR3 DNA, CDR3 protein. A D gene is named only where the DNA matches it firmly. The size of a clone is reported for some rows only, either as once, few or many, or as a class for expanded clones.

J: TRBJ1-2; size: NA; D: NA; V: TRBV25-1; DNA: TGTGCCAGCAGGGCAGCTAACTATGGCTACACCTTC; CDR3: CASRAANYGYTF
J: TRBJ1-2; size: NA; D: TRBD1; V: TRBV5-4; DNA: TGTGCCAGCAGCTCTGGACAGGGCTATGGCTACACCTTC; CDR3: CASSSGQGYGYTF
J: TRBJ2-5; size: NA; D: TRBD2; V: TRBV28; DNA: TGTGCCAGCCAGCGGGAGGGGGAGACCCAGTACTTC; CDR3: CASQREGETQYF
J: TRBJ2-5; size: NA; D: TRBD1; V: TRBV28; DNA: TGTGCCAGCACCAAACAGGGGTACGAAGAGACCCAGTACTTC; CDR3: CASTKQGYEETQYF
J: TRBJ1-2; size: NA; D: NA; V: TRBV30; DNA: TGTGCCTGGAGTAGGGACGGCCAGGGGTCCTTC; CDR3: CAWSRDGQGSF
J: TRBJ2-1; size: NA; D: TRBD2; V: TRBV27; DNA: TGTGCCAGCAGTGCCTACCTAGCGGGAGAGGGTCCCTACAATGAGCAGTTCTTC; CDR3: CASSAYLAGEGPYNEQFF
J: TRBJ1-2; size: NA; D: TRBD1; V: TRBV5-6; DNA: TGTGCCAGCAGCTCCGGGACAGGGGGACGGGGCTATGGCTACACCTTC; CDR3: CASSSGTGGRGYGYTF
J: TRBJ2-1; size: NA; D: NA; V: TRBV6-5; DNA: TGTGCCAGCAGTTACTCGAGTCCGGACAATGAGCAGTTCTTC; CDR3: CASSYSSPDNEQFF
J: TRBJ1-6; size: once; D: NA; V: TRBV25-1; DNA: TGTGCCAGCAGTGAATGGGTATTAGGGGATAATTCACCCCTCCACTTT; CDR3: CASSEWVLGDNSPLHF
J: TRBJ2-5; size: NA; D: TRBD2; V: TRBV10-2; DNA: TGCGCCAGCAGGGGGACTAGCGGAATGCAAGAGACCCAGTACTTC; CDR3: CASRGTSGMQETQYF
J: TRBJ1-2; size: NA; D: NA; V: TRBV28; DNA: TGTGCCAGCAATCGGGACTATGGCTACACCTTC; CDR3: CASNRDYGYTF
J: TRBJ1-2; size: few; D: NA; V: TRBV20-1; DNA: TGCAGTGCCCAACGAGCGGTTGGCTACACCTTC; CDR3: CSAQRAVGYTF
J: TRBJ1-2; size: NA; D: NA; V: TRBV4-3; DNA: TGCGCCAGCCGAAGGGGAGGGGGTGGCTACACCTTC; CDR3: CASRRGGGGYTF
J: TRBJ2-7; size: NA; D: NA; V: TRBV27; DNA: TGTGCCAGCAGTTTTGGCTCCAGCTCCTACGAGCAGTACTTC; CDR3: CASSFGSSSYEQYF
J: TRBJ1-2; size: NA; D: TRBD1; V: TRBV19; DNA: TGTGCCAGTACCACGAACGACAGGGTTGACTATGGCTACACCTTC; CDR3: CASTTNDRVDYGYTF
J: TRBJ1-2; size: NA; D: TRBD1; V: TRBV5-1; DNA: TGCGCCAGCAGCCCCGGGACAGGGGGACTCAATGGCTACACCTTC; CDR3: CASSPGTGGLNGYTF